This section outlines one T cell receptor beta chain sequence together with its context. Its antigen is still unknown. Base qualities are not recorded, but no much larger clone differs from it by a single base. The data were obtained in a study of T-cell memory formation after mild COVID-19 (TCRdb year 2021). Regarding the research as a whole: TCR sequence clusters from the two donors were found to be largely donor specific. Longitudinal TCRalpha and TCRbeta repertoire sequencing tracked T-cell clones expanding and contracting after mild COVID-19 in two donors. Two young, previously healthy adult volunteers, one female and one male, were included in the cohort.

Ficoll-Paque density gradient centrifugation was used to isolate PBMCs. Relative to germline, V is missing 6 bases and J is missing 4 bases, with 4 bases of the junction outside any gene match. There are 12 amino acids in the CDR3, from cysteine to phenylalanine inclusive. The retained sequence is limited to the CDR3, 36 bases, with the frame set at the first base. The germline V gene (reference sequence) provides CDR1 DFQATT and CDR2 SNEGSKA. The paper as a whole reports these results and caveats: SARS-CoV-2 specificity was not confirmed for the second-wave clones peaking on day 37. Contracting CD4+ clones were located mainly in the CM and EM memory subsets, whereas CD8+ clones were found to be enriched in EMRA. Some responding clones were detected in pre-infection memory, which suggested that pre-existing cross-reactive memory T cells had joined the SARS-CoV-2 response. The study included only two mild cases, and larger cohorts that include severe cases with pre-infection samples were judged to be necessary. Balanced CD4/CD8 phenotypes were observed for clones contracting from day 15 to 85, whereas a bias towards CD4+ was observed for a second wave of clones expanding from day 15 to 37.

Sequenced on an Illumina NovaSeq 6000. TCRalpha and TCRbeta cDNA libraries were built by 5'RACE with constant-segment primers, adding sample barcodes and unique molecular identifiers. RNA was extracted from every sample with Trizol reagent. Amplification of the libraries took two PCR steps, and the second step added a second sample barcode plus Illumina TruSeq adapters. Libraries were sequenced on an Illumina NovaSeq with 2 x 150 bp paired-end reads. From the authors' description of their analysis: With migec v1.2.7, reads were demultiplexed and then collapsed into UMI-guided consensus sequences. Using mixcr v2.1.11, UMI consensuses were aligned to TRA and TRB V and J templates and then assembled into clonotypes. Clonotypes were classified as expanded or contracted when called significant by both edgeR and NoisET, with noise models trained on biological replicates. For edgeR calls, a false discovery rate-adjusted p below 0.01 and a log2 fold-change threshold of 1 were applied. PCA with hierarchical clustering of max-normalized trajectories of the 1000 most abundant clonotypes was used as exploratory dynamics analysis. Separately sequenced CD4+ and CD8+ repertoires were used to assign the CD4 or CD8 phenotype of responding clones. Starting from the raw public reads, TCRdb applied fastp trimming at Q25, assembled clones with MiXCR and retained in-frame beta chains. Each CDR3 protein appears once, grouped with its most common genes and DNA. Here the V and J calls rest on TCRdb's processing, not on the authors' analysis. For this sample the table gives 40,000 to 55,000 distinct CDR3 sequences, of which around 12% were detected only once. Approximately 25% of the sample lies in the top ten.

The specimen sequenced was PBMCs or a T cell subset sorted from them (not recorded which). The receptor chain draws on TRBV20-1 and TRBJ1-2, and 8 junctional nucleotides match TRBD1. The receptor's source is a man in his late teens or twenties who had mild COVID-19 (a few samples of this study predate the infection). The sample titles of this study are shuffled in the database, so cell type and time point are left out; the donor was told from shared clones. The DNA is as follows: TGCAGTGCCGGACAGGGCGGCTATGGCTACACCTTC. Its translation is CSAGQGGYGYTF.